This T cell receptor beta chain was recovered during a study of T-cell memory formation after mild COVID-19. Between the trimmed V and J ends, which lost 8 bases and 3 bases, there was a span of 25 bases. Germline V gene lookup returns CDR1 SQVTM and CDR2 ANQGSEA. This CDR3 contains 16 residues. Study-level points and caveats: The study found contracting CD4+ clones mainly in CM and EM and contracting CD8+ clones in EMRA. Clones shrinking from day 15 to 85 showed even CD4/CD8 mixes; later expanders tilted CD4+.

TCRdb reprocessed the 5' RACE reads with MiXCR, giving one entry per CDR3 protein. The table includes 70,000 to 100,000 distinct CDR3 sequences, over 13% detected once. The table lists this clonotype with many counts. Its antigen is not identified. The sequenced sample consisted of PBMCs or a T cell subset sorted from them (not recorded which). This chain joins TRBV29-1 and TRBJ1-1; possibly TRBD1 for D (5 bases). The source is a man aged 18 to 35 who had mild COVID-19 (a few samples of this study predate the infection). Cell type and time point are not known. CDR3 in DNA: TGCAGCTCATTAGGGGTCCCTTTGGGGGTGGACACTGAAGCTTTCTTT. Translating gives CSSLGVPLGVDTEAFF.